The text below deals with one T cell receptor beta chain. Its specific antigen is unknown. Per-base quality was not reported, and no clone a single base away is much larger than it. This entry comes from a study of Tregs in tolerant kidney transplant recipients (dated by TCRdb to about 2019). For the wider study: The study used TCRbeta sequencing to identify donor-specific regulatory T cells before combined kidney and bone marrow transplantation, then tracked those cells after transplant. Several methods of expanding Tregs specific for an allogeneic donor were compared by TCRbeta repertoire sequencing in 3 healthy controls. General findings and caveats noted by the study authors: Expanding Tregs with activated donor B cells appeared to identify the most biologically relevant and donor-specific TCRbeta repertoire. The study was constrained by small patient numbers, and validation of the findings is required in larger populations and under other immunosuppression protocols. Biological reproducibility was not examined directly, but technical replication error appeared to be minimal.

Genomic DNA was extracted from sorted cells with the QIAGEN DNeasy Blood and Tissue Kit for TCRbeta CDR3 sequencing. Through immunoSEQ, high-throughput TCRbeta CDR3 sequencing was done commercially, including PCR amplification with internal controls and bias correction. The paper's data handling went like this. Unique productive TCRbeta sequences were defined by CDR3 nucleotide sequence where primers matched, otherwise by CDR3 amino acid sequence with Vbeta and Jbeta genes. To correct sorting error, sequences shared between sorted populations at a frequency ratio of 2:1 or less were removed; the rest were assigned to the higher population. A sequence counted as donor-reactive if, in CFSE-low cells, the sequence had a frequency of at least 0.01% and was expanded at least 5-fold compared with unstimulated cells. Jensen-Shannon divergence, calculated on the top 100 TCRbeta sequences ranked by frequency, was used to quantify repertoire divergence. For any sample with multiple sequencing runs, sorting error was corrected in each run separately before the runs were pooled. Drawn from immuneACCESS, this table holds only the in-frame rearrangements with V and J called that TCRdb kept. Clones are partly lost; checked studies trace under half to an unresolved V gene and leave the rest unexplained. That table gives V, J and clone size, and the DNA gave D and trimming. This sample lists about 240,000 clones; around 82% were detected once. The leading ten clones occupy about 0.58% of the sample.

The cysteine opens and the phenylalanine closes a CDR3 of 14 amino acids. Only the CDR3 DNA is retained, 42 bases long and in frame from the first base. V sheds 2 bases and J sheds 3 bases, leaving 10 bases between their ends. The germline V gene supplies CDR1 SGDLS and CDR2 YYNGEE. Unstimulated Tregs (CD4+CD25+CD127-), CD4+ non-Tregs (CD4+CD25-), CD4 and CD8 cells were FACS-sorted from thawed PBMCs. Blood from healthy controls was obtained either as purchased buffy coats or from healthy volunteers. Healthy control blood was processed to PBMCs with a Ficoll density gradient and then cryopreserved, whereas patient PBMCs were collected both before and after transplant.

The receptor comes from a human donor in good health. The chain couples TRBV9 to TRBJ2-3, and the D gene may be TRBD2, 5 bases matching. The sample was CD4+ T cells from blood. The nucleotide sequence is TGTGCCAGCAGCGTGGCTTCGGGGACAGATACGCAGTATTTT. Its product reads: CASSVASGTDTQYF.